These T cell receptor beta chains were read from a single sample in a study of blood T cell repertoires in COVID-19. Some clones are missing from TCRdb's copy, which holds only in-frame ones; the method was immunoSEQ multiplex PCR. The sample lists some 110,000 clones, approximately 81% occurring once. Material: peripheral blood. All receptors come from a man in his forties or fifties with acute or convalescent COVID-19. CDR3s include the opening cysteine and the closing phenylalanine or tryptophan. The D gene is left open where the match is weak. A clone size is listed for some rows: how often the clone was seen (once, few, many), or a class if it is expanded.

d_call,j_call,clone_size,v_call,cdr3_nt,cdr3_aa
NA,TRBJ2-2,NA,TRBV7-2,TGTGCCAGCAGCCTGAATCTAAACACCGGGGAGCTGTTTTTT,CASSLNLNTGELFF
NA,TRBJ1-6,NA,TRBV5-1,TGCGCCAGCAGCTTTACGGCCTTATCGAGGGGGAATTCACCCCTCCACTTT,CASSFTALSRGNSPLHF
TRBD1,TRBJ1-1,NA,TRBV7-9,TGTGCCAGCAGCTTATCAGGACAGGGTGTGAACACTGAAGCTTTCTTT,CASSLSGQGVNTEAFF
NA,TRBJ1-6,many,TRBV6-5,TGTGCCAGCAGTTACGGGCCCTATAATTCACCCCTCCACTTT,CASSYGPYNSPLHF
NA,TRBJ2-7,NA,TRBV11-1,TGTGCCAGCAGCCGTGGGACAAGCTACGAGCAGTACTTC,CASSRGTSYEQYF
TRBD2,TRBJ2-4,once,TRBV2,TGTGCCAGCGTTAGCGGGGGTGGAAACATTCAGTACTTC,CASVSGGGNIQYF
TRBD1,TRBJ1-5,NA,TRBV2,TGTGCCAGCAGAAAAGGGACAGGGAGGAGCAATCAGCCCCAGCATTTT,CASRKGTGRSNQPQHF
NA,TRBJ1-1,NA,TRBV3-1/TRBV3-2,TGTGCCAGCAGCCAAGGTTGGGGCGGCACTGAAGCTTTCTTT,CASSQGWGGTEAFF
TRBD1,TRBJ2-1,NA,TRBV7-3,TGTGCCAGCAGCCCGGGACAGGGGAACAATGAGCAGTTCTTC,CASSPGQGNNEQFF
TRBD1,TRBJ1-4,NA,TRBV19,TGTGCCAGTAGTACGGGACAGATTAATGAAAAACTGTTTTTT,CASSTGQINEKLFF
NA,TRBJ2-6,NA,TRBV6-2/TRBV6-3,TGTGCCAGCAGCAACCCAGGCTCCGGGGCCAACGTCCTGACTTTC,CASSNPGSGANVLTF
TRBD1,TRBJ2-5,NA,TRBV6-5,TGTGCCAGCAGACCCCGGGACAGGGGGCGAGAGACCCAGTACTTC,CASRPRDRGRETQYF
NA,TRBJ1-6,NA,TRBV9,TGTGCCAGCAGCGCGACCGGGTTAAATTCACCCCTCCACTTT,CASSATGLNSPLHF
NA,TRBJ2-3,few,TRBV9,TGTGCCAGCAGCGCCCGACAGACTAGCACAGATACGCAGTATTTT,CASSARQTSTDTQYF
TRBD1,TRBJ2-5,few,TRBV19,TGTGCCAGTAGTATTGGGGGACAGTCGGAGACCCAGTACTTC,CASSIGGQSETQYF
NA,TRBJ2-1,NA,TRBV5-1,TGCGCCAGCAGCGGGCTTCCAACTAATGAGCAGTTCTTC,CASSGLPTNEQFF
TRBD1,TRBJ2-7,NA,TRBV5-5,TGTGCCAGCAGCCGCCAGACAGGGTCCTACGAGCAGTACTTC,CASSRQTGSYEQYF